This T cell receptor (beta chain) was observed in a study of shared clonotypes between healthy human individuals. The study, taken as a whole, reports: Sorted-subset samples were not fully sequenced, rarefaction indicated. Naive subsets generally had larger estimated richness than memory subsets.

Naive CD8 isolation took CD45RO-negative cells positively selected for CCR7 and excluded terminally differentiated effector memory CD45RA+ cells. This CDR3 comprises 15 residues. The germline CDR1 and CDR2 sequences are SGHAT and FQNNGV. The V gene end was trimmed by 1 base and the J gene end by 5 bases; junction bases not matched to a gene: 7. Clones were sequenced by immunoSEQ multiplex PCR, and TCRdb holds only the in-frame ones, with some missing. Altogether 2 million to 2.5 million clones are present, 90% to 95% being singletons, with the ten largest covering 1.5% to 2%. A note on this clone: Antigen unknown.

The source of this sequence is a man younger than 30 in good health. Some clones in this sample may be carry-over from other donors' samples. Sequenced: naive CD8+ T cells from PBMCs. The rearrangement links TRBV11-2 to TRBJ1-1, with TRBD1 matching over 7 bases. The CDR3 DNA sequence: TGTGCCAGCAGCTTAGTTAGACAGGGAGGGACTGAAGCTTTCTTT. Residues: CASSLVRQGGTEAFF.